The TCR beta chain under discussion was sequenced for a study of blood T cell repertoires in COVID-19. V lost 1 base and J lost 8; bases outside the gene matches: 9. This CDR3 has 16 residues. CDR1 is LGHNA and CDR2 is YNFKEQ in the germline V gene. Produced via immunoSEQ multiplex PCR; TCRdb's table is partial and in-frame only. Of a few hundred thousand clones detected, around 90% appear once; the ten largest clones hold approximately 2.1%. The clonotype originates from a woman aged 60 to 75 with COVID-19, enrolled during active disease. The chain links TRBV4-2 to TRBJ1-4; 8 positions match TRBD1. The sample comprised peripheral blood. CDR3 DNA: TGTGCCAGCAGCCAAGGACCCGACAGGGGAGGGGAAAAACTGTTTTTT. As protein: CASSQGPDRGGEKLFF.